The 16 T cell receptor beta chains reported below all come from one sample, sequenced in a study of T cell responses to AZD1222 COVID-19 vaccine. This table comes from immunoSEQ multiplex PCR, and its TCRdb copy is limited to in-frame clones, with some not included. The repertoire holds some 150,000 clones, 80% to 90% seen once, with 2.5% to 3.5% in the top ten. The sample consisted of peripheral blood, taken on day 0 of AZD1222 vaccination. All receptors come from an adult in good health.

The chain joins TRBV5-6 to TRBJ1-5, with unresolved D. CDR3 length equals 13 residues. Trimming cost V 3 bases and J 9 bases, with 13 bases left between them. From germline, CDR1 is SGHDT and CDR2 YYEEEE. CDR3 sequence (DNA): TGTGCCAGCAGCTCCCGCCAGTTAGGGCCCCAGCATTTT. Its translation: CASSSRQLGPQHF.

The rearrangement uses TRBV30 and TRBJ2-7; no firm D call. Germline V gene sequence: CDR1 GTSNPN, CDR2 SVGIG (reference sequence). This CDR3 is built from 14 residues. The V end lost 0 bases, the J end lost 0 bases, and 9 bases lay between the germline ends. The CDR3 DNA sequence: TGTGCCTGGAGTGTACAGATCCACTCCTACGAGCAGTACTTC. Its translation: CAWSVQIHSYEQYF. Looking up the rest from reference TRBV30 and TRBJ2-7 gives the full variable domain: SQTIHQWPATLVQPVGSPLSLECTVEGTSNPNLYWYRQAAGRGLQLLFYSVGIGQISSEVPQNLSASRPQDRQFILSSKKLLLSDSGFYLCAWSVQIHSYEQYFGPGTRLTVT.

This clone has a single count. This chain uses TRBV12-5 with TRBJ1-6, with 11 bases matching TRBD1. J gave up 10 bases and V 0 bases, and 14 bases lay outside the gene matches. This CDR3 is 19 amino acids long. Germline assignment: CDR1 LGHNT and CDR2 FRNRAP. The CDR3 loop reads CASGLVVTGTGGRASPLHF. DNA for the CDR3: TGTGCTAGTGGTTTGGTTGTCACCGGGACAGGGGGAAGGGCGTCACCCCTCCACTTT.

This chain uses TRBV12-3 or TRBV12-4 with TRBJ1-2; TRBD1 matches at 10 bases. With 6 bases clipped from V and 8 bases from J, the junction kept 6 bases outside the gene matches. This CDR3 spans 13 amino acids. The CDR3 DNA follows: TGTGCCAGCAGGGACCGGGACAGGGGCGGCTACACCTTC. Its protein product is CASRDRDRGGYTF.

The gene calls are TRBV5-6 and TRBJ1-5, with D uncertain. Per the germline V gene, CDR1 is SGHDT and CDR2 is YYEEEE. This CDR3 is built from 18 residues. Deletions cut 0 bases from V and 0 bases from J, with 16 bases between. The CDR3 DNA reads TGTGCCAGCAGCTTGGCCCGGACGGGAATCCTTAGCAATCAGCCCCAGCATTTT. Its translation: CASSLARTGILSNQPQHF.

The gene calls are TRBV11-3 and TRBJ2-1, with 9 nucleotides matching TRBD2. The CDR3 runs 13 residues. V shed 5 bases, J shed 7 bases, and the junction held 3 bases outside the gene matches. Germline V gene sequence: CDR1 SGHNT, CDR2 YENEEA. The CDR3: CASSPSGGNEQFF. DNA for the CDR3: TGTGCCAGCAGCCCCAGCGGGGGGAATGAGCAGTTCTTC. The whole variable domain, remainder taken from reference TRBV11-3 and TRBJ2-1, is EAGVVQSPRYKIIEKKQPVAFWCNPISGHNTLYWYLQNLGQGPELLIRYENEEAVDDSQLPKDRFSAERLKGVDSTLKIQPAELGDSAVYLCASSPSGGNEQFFGPGTRLTVL.

The CDR3 protein is CASIRTGIDYGYTF. In DNA form, the CDR3 reads TGTGCCAGTATTCGGACAGGGATAGATTATGGCTACACCTTC. This chain links TRBV19 with TRBJ1-2, with TRBD1 matching 8 bases. This CDR3 has 14 amino acids. Germline CDR1 LNHDA, CDR2 SQIVND (reference sequence). V shed 7 bases, J shed 5 bases, and the junction held 9 bases outside the gene matches.

The J gene is TRBJ2-3, the V gene TRBV5-1, with 8 bases identical to TRBD2. The junction had 10 bases not matched to a gene; V was cut back by 6 bases and J by 4 bases. The CDR3 has 15 residues. Germline V gene lookup returns CDR1 SGHRS and CDR2 YFSETQ. The CDR3 nucleotides are TGCGCCAGCACCCCCGCGGGGGGCTCTTCAGATACGCAGTATTTT. Protein product: CASTPAGGSSDTQYF.

The CDR3 here is CASRQGWSPIYEQYF. The CDR3, as DNA: TGTGCCAGCAGACAAGGATGGTCCCCAATCTACGAGCAGTACTTC. The chain uses TRBV28 and TRBJ2-7; no clear D gene. V was cut by 6 bases and J by 3 bases, with 18 bases left in between. This CDR3 is 15 amino acids long. Per the germline V gene, CDR1 is MDHEN and CDR2 is SYDVKM. Combining the CDR3 with reference TRBV28 and TRBJ2-7 gives the whole variable domain DVKVTQSSRYLVKRTGEKVFLECVQDMDHENMFWYRQDPGLGLRLIYFSYDVKMKEKGDIPEGYSVSREKKERFSLILESASTNQTSMYLCASRQGWSPIYEQYFGPGTRLTVT.

V usage is TRBV2 and J usage is TRBJ1-2, with a tentative D call TRBD1 (6 bases). CDR1 is SNHLY and CDR2 is FYNNEI in the germline V gene. V gave up 1 base and J gave up 4 bases, with 7 bases separating them. The CDR3 has 13 residues. The DNA for the CDR3 is TGTGCCAGCAGTGAAGACAGGGCCTATGGCTACACCTTC. Translation: CASSEDRAYGYTF.

The chain carries TRBV4-3 and TRBJ1-1; 8 nucleotides align to TRBD1. V lost 0 bases to trimming and J lost 3 bases; unmatched junction nucleotides: 6. CDR1 and CDR2 (germline): LGHNA, YSLEER. This CDR3 is 16 amino acids long. CDR3 nucleotide sequence: TGCGCCAGCAGCCAAGATAGGCACAGGGGGGACACTGAAGCTTTCTTT. Translation: CASSQDRHRGDTEAFF.

This chain uses TRBV28 with TRBJ1-2; unclear D gene. The CDR3 contains 13 residues. Germline V lookup: CDR1 MDHEN, CDR2 SYDVKM. The germline V and J ends were trimmed by 11 bases and 1 base, with 14 bases remaining between them. CDR3 bases: TGTGCCGTGAGAAGGGCTGATAACTATGGCTACACCTTC. Protein sequence: CAVRRADNYGYTF.

The rearrangement joins TRBV30 to TRBJ2-3, with 9 nucleotides matching TRBD2. The CDR3 spans 20 residues. Trimming took 0 bases from V and 5 from J; bases not matched to a gene: 21. CDR1 and CDR2 from the germline V gene are GTSNPN and SVGIG (reference sequence). The CDR3 protein is CAWSVGRLAGNQIHRDTQYF. The DNA of the CDR3 is TGTGCCTGGAGTGTAGGTCGGCTAGCGGGGAACCAGATTCATCGAGATACGCAGTATTTT. The whole variable domain, remainder taken from reference TRBV30 and TRBJ2-3, is SQTIHQWPATLVQPVGSPLSLECTVEGTSNPNLYWYRQAAGRGLQLLFYSVGIGQISSEVPQNLSASRPQDRQFILSSKKLLLSDSGFYLCAWSVGRLAGNQIHRDTQYFGPGTRLTVL.

The V and J genes are TRBV4-3 and TRBJ1-1; D possibly corresponds to TRBD1 (6 bases). There are 18 residues in the CDR3. The germline V gene encodes CDR1 LGHNA and CDR2 YSLEER. Deletions cut 0 bases from V and 4 bases from J, with 21 bases between. The CDR3 protein is CASSQDAGQFQLFTEAFF. The CDR3 coding sequence is TGCGCCAGCAGCCAAGATGCCGGACAGTTTCAACTCTTCACTGAAGCTTTCTTT.

The rearrangement uses TRBV3-1 (or the pseudogene TRBV3-2) and TRBJ2-7; D is perhaps TRBD1 or TRBD2 (5 bases each). In germline, CDR1 is LGHDT, CDR2 YNNKEL (reference sequence). Trimming left V 3 bases short and J 4 bases short, with 7 bases between. There are 12 residues in the CDR3. CDR3 DNA: TGTGCCAGCAGCCAGTGGGGGTACGAGCAGTACTTC. This encodes CASSQWGYEQYF.

V and J are TRBV7-2 and TRBJ1-3, with D tentatively TRBD1 (5 bases). Trimming removed 6 bases at V and 0 bases at J, with 9 bases between. The CDR3 has 14 amino acids. Germline CDR1 SGHTA, CDR2 FQGNSA. CDR3 loop: CASRGPVSGNTIYF. CDR3 sequence (DNA): TGTGCCAGCAGGGGGCCAGTCTCTGGAAACACCATATATTTT.